This is a list of T cell receptor beta chains from one sample in a study of Tregs in tolerant kidney transplant recipients. Profiled with immunoSEQ multiplex PCR; TCRdb holds only in-frame clones, not every one. The sample consists of tens of thousands of clones, roughly 91% of them appearing once. The sequencing here drew on CD4+ T cells from blood (PBMCs), taken 24 months after the transplant. The source of these receptors is a human patient who received a combined kidney and bone marrow transplant. Some T cells may arise from the graft donor. Each CDR3 is given with its conserved first and last residue. The order of the fields is V gene, CDR3 length, CDR3 protein.

v_gene: TRBV7-7; len: 16; CDR3aa: CASSPLQGEAGDTQYF
v_gene: TRBV30; len: 13; CDR3aa: CAWSATGNTEAFF
v_gene: TRBV7-2; len: 15; CDR3aa: CASSKLTGHQETQYF
v_gene: TRBV29-1; len: 15; CDR3aa: CSVGSGTGGGNIQYF
v_gene: TRBV5-4; len: 16; CDR3aa: CASSSLAGGATDTQYF
v_gene: TRBV7-2; len: 14; CDR3aa: CASSFQTGDGGYTF
v_gene: TRBV27; len: 15; CDR3aa: CASSPPGLGGTEAFF
v_gene: TRBV6-1; len: 16; CDR3aa: CASSVLGTAVLYEQYF
v_gene: TRBV11-3; len: 13; CDR3aa: CASSTTGQETQYF
v_gene: TRBV5-1; len: 15; CDR3aa: CASAPPAGRTDTQYF
v_gene: TRBV6-6; len: 15; CDR3aa: CASSYSRTGGNEQFF
v_gene: TRBV6-5; len: 14; CDR3aa: CASSYSTVRETQYF
v_gene: TRBV6-6; len: 15; CDR3aa: CASSYRGRGNTEAFF
v_gene: TRBV5-1; len: 15; CDR3aa: CASSHPQGASYEQYF
v_gene: TRBV6-1; len: 15; CDR3aa: CASMTGQDANEKLFF
v_gene: TRBV5-4; len: 14; CDR3aa: CASSSGGRDYGYTF
v_gene: TRBV15; len: 15; CDR3aa: CATSRDPGGVAPLHF
v_gene: TRBV10-3; len: 14; CDR3aa: CAISGAGGGTEAFF
v_gene: TRBV11-3; len: 14; CDR3aa: CASSLGLAGVEQYF
v_gene: TRBV9; len: 12; CDR3aa: CASSTLGPEQFF
v_gene: TRBV5-6; len: 15; CDR3aa: CTSSSGLKNTGELFF
v_gene: TRBV7-6; len: 14; CDR3aa: CASSAGDKRDTQYF
v_gene: TRBV29-1; len: 13; CDR3aa: CSVDQGAGDEQFF
v_gene: TRBV7-2; len: 13; CDR3aa: CASSLGQVLVAFF
v_gene: TRBV9; len: 15; CDR3aa: CASSVEQGFTYGYTF
v_gene: TRBV21-1; len: 13; CDR3aa: CASSFQGTDTQYF
v_gene: TRBV5-1; len: 15; CDR3aa: CASSFGQVTYNEQFF
v_gene: TRBV7-9; len: 15; CDR3aa: CASSSTGGTYNEQFF
v_gene: TRBV19; len: 15; CDR3aa: CASSLTSLGTYEQYF
v_gene: TRBV13; len: 16; CDR3aa: CASSLDPRLTRNEQFF
v_gene: TRBV27; len: 14; CDR3aa: CASSPRTVTGELFF
v_gene: TRBV6-5; len: 16; CDR3aa: CASSYGRRDRNNEQFF
v_gene: TRBV7-8; len: 13; CDR3aa: CASSLALTDTQYF
v_gene: TRBV4-1; len: 17; CDR3aa: CASSQGDRSSGANVLTF
v_gene: TRBV5-4; len: 14; CDR3aa: CASSSGQLVYGYTF
v_gene: TRBV29-1; len: 13; CDR3aa: CSASGAGYNEQFF
v_gene: TRBV11-3; len: 14; CDR3aa: CASSSPLGQETQYF
v_gene: TRBV5-4; len: 12; CDR3aa: CASSRDAGEQYF
v_gene: TRBV23-1; len: 16; CDR3aa: CASSQLGHDRGYEQYF
v_gene: TRBV4-1; len: 16; CDR3aa: CASSRGQGISPGELFF
v_gene: TRBV5-1; len: 14; CDR3aa: CASSKEIAAYEQYF
v_gene: TRBV5-1; len: 16; CDR3aa: CASSLLLGTGDYGYTF
v_gene: TRBV28; len: 12; CDR3aa: CASSERMTEAFF